The rows below give T cell receptor beta chains drawn from one sample of a study of shared clonotypes between healthy human individuals. The assay was immunoSEQ multiplex PCR, and TCRdb's table has in-frame clones only and misses some. The sample contains fewer than 1 million clones, approximately 97% of which appear only once. Sequencing input: naive CD8+ T cells sorted from blood. The source is a man younger than 40 in good health. CDR3s include the opening cysteine and the closing phenylalanine or tryptophan. Fields, in order: CDR3 length, D gene, V gene, J gene, CDR3 protein, CDR3 DNA. The D gene is left open where the match is weak.

13	-	TRBV4-1	TRBJ2-7	CASSQESSYEQYF	TGCGCCAGCAGCCAGGAGAGCTCCTACGAGCAGTACTTC
14	-	TRBV5-1	TRBJ1-5	CASSPGAINQPQHF	TGCGCCAGCAGCCCCGGTGCTATCAATCAGCCCCAGCATTTT
14	TRBD1	TRBV5-6	TRBJ2-7	CASSSTGEVHEQYF	TGTGCCAGCAGCTCGACAGGGGAGGTTCACGAGCAGTACTTC
12	-	TRBV27	TRBJ2-3	CASSSTRGEQYF	TGTGCCAGCAGTTCGACACGAGGGGAGCAGTATTTT
16	TRBD1	TRBV10-3	TRBJ2-7	CAISESGGGISYEQYF	TGTGCCATCAGTGAGTCAGGGGGCGGCATATCCTACGAGCAGTACTTC
13	-	TRBV4-3	TRBJ1-2	CASSHPGRDGYTF	TGCGCCAGCAGCCATCCAGGGAGGGATGGCTACACCTTC
15	-	TRBV7-9	TRBJ1-1	CASSFVSGVMDEAFF	TGTGCCAGCAGCTTTGTTTCCGGGGTGATGGATGAAGCTTTCTTT
17	-	TRBV14	TRBJ2-1	CASSPSQGVATPGEQFF	TGTGCCAGCAGCCCCTCTCAAGGGGTAGCGACTCCGGGGGAGCAGTTCTTC
14	-	TRBV27	TRBJ1-1	CASIDTDGNTEAFF	TGTGCCAGCATCGATACAGACGGGAACACTGAAGCTTTCTTT
15	-	TRBV7-2	TRBJ2-1	CASSLEGVPFYEQFF	TGTGCCAGCAGCTTAGAGGGGGTGCCCTTCTATGAGCAGTTCTTC
14	TRBD1	TRBV5-5	TRBJ2-7	CASSDRDRGYEQYF	TGTGCCAGCAGCGACCGGGACAGGGGTTACGAGCAGTACTTC
15	TRBD2	TRBV28	TRBJ2-3	CASNSAGGSADTQYF	TGTGCCAGCAACAGCGCGGGGGGGTCCGCAGATACGCAGTATTTT
15	-	TRBV7-6	TRBJ2-2	CASSLGGLYTGELFF	TGTGCCAGCAGCTTAGGAGGACTCTACACCGGGGAGCTGTTTTTT
16	TRBD2	TRBV2	TRBJ2-1	CASSVGTSGRVNEQFF	TGTGCCAGCAGTGTGGGGACTAGCGGGAGAGTAAATGAGCAGTTCTTC
14	TRBD1	TRBV7-8	TRBJ2-7	CASSFGTGWAEQYF	TGTGCCAGCAGCTTCGGGACAGGGTGGGCCGAGCAGTACTTC
13	-	TRBV9	TRBJ1-4	CASSVGHGEKLFF	TGTGCCAGCAGCGTGGGACATGGAGAAAAACTGTTTTTT
13	-	TRBV30	TRBJ1-2	CAWMRALNYGYTF	TGTGCCTGGATGAGGGCCCTTAACTATGGCTACACCTTC